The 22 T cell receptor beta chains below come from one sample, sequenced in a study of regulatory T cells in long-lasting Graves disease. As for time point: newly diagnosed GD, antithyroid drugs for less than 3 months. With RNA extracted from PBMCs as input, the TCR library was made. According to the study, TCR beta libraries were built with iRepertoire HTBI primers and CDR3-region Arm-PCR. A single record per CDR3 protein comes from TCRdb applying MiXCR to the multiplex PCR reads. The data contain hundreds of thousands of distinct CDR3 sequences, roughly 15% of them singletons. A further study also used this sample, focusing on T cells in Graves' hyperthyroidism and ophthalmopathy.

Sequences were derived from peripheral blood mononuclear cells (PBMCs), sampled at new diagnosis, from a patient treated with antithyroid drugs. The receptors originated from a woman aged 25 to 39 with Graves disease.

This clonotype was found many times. CDR3 loop: CAWSPRPGQGRTEAFF. The DNA of the CDR3 is TGTGCCTGGAGCCCAAGACCGGGACAGGGACGGACTGAAGCTTTCTTT. The rearrangement joins TRBV30 to TRBJ1-1; 9 nucleotides agree with TRBD1. CDR1 and CDR2 (germline): GTSNPN, SVGIG (reference sequence). The CDR3 is 16 residues long. The junction had 13 bases not matched to a gene; V was cut back by 3 bases and J by 5 bases.

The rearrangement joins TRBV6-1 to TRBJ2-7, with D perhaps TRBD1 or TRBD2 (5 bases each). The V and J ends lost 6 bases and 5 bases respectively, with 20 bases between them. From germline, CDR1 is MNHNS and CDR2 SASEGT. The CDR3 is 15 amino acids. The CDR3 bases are TGTGCCAGCAGACCCATTGGGACGGTCCCTGACGAGCAGTACTTC. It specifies CASRPIGTVPDEQYF.

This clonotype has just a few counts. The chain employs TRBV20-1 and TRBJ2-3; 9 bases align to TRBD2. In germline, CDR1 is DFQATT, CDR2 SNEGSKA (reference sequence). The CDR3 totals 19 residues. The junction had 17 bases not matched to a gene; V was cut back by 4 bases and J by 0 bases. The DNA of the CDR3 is TGCAGTGCTACTTTACACGGACTAGCGTTTTTTCTTAGCACAGATACGCAGTATTTT. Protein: CSATLHGLAFFLSTDTQYF.

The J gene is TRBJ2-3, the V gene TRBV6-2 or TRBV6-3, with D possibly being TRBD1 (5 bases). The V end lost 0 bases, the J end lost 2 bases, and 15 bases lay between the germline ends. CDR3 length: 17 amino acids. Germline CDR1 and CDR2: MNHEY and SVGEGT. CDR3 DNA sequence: TGTGCCAGCAGTTACTCGCCGACAGCAGTTATCACAGATACGCAGTATTTT. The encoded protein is CASSYSPTAVITDTQYF.

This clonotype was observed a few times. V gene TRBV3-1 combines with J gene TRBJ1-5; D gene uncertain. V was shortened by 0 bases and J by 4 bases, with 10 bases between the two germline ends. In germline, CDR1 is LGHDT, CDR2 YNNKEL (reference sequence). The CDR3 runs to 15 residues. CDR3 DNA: TGTGCCAGCAGCCAAGATCACCAGAGGAATCAGCCCCAGCATTTT. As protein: CASSQDHQRNQPQHF. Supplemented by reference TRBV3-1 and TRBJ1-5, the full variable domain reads DTAVSQTPKYLVTQMGNDKSIKCEQNLGHDTMYWYKQDSKKFLKIMFSYNNKELIINETVPNRFSPKSPDKAHLNLHINSLELGDSAVYFCASSQDHQRNQPQHFGDGTRLSIL.

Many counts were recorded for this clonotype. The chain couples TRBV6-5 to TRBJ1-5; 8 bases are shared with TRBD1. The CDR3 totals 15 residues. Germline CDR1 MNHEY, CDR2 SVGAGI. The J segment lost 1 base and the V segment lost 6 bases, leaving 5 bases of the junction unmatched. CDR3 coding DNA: TGTGCCAGCAGCTACGGACAGGGCAGCAATCAGCCCCAGCATTTT. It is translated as CASSYGQGSNQPQHF.

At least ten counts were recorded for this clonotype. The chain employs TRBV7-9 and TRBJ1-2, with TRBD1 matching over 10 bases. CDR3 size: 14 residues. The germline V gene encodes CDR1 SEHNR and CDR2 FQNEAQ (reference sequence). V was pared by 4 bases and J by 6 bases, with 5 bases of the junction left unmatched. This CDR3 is CASSSRTGGNGYTF. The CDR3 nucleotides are TGTGCCAGCAGCTCAAGGACAGGGGGAAATGGCTACACCTTC.

The CDR3 loop reads CSARARTSGEPAQYF. The CDR3 DNA sequence: TGCAGTGCTAGAGCGAGGACTAGCGGCGAGCCGGCCCAGTACTTC. This sequence joins TRBV20-1 and TRBJ2-5; 10 positions agree with TRBD2. The CDR3 loop spans 15 amino acids. V lost 1 base to trimming and J lost 9 bases; unmatched junction nucleotides: 11. CDR1 is DFQATT and CDR2 is SNEGSKA in the germline V gene (reference sequence).

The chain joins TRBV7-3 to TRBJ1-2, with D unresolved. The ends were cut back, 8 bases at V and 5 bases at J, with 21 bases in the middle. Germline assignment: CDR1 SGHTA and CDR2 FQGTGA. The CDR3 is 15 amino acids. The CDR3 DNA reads TGTGCCAGCGGAACAGTTGGAGGTCTGGGGTATGGCTACACCTTC. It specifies CASGTVGGLGYGYTF.

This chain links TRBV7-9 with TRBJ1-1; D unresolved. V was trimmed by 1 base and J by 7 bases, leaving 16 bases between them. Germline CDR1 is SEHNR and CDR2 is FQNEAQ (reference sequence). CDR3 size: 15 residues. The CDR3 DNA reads TGTGCCAGCAGCTTAGGAGCTGGGGAGGCGGATGAAGCTTTCTTT. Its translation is CASSLGAGEADEAFF.

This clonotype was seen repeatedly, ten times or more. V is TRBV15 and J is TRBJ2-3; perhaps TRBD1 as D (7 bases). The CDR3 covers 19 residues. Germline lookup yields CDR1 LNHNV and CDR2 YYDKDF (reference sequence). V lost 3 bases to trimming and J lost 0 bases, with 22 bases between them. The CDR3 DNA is TGTGCCACCAGCAGCGGGGGACGACAGGGAGGAATTAGCACAGATACGCAGTATTTT. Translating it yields CATSSGGRQGGISTDTQYF.

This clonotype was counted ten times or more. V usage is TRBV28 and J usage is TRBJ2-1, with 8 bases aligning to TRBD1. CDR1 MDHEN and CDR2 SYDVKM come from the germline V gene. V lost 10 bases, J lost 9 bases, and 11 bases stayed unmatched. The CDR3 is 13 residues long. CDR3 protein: CATDRGNRGEQFF. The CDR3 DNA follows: TGTGCCACCGACAGGGGAAACAGAGGTGAGCAGTTCTTC.

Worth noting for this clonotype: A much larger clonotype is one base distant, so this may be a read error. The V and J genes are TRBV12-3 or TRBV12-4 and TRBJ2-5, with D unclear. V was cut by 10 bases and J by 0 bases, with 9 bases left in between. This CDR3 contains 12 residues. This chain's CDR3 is CANRQDQETQYF. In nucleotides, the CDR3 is TGTGCCAACCGCCAGGACCAAGAGACCCAGTACTTC.

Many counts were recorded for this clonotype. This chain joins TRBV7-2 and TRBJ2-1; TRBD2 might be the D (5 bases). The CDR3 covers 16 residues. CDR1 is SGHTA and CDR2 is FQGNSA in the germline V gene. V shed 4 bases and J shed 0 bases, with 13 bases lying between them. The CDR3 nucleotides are TGTGCCAGCAGCTCTAGGCAGCGGAGCTCCTACAATGAGCAGTTCTTC. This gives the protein CASSSRQRSSYNEQFF. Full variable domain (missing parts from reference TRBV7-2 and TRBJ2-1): GAGVSQSPSNKVTEKGKDVELRCDPISGHTALYWYRQSLGQGLEFLIYFQGNSAPDKSGLPSDRFSAERTGGSVSTLTIQRTQQEDSAVYLCASSSRQRSSYNEQFFGPGTRLTVL.

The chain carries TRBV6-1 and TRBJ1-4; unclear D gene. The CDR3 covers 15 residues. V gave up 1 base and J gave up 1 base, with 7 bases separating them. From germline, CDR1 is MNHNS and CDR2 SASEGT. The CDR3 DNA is TGTGCCAGCAGTGAAGGGGTGGGAACTAATGAAAAACTGTTTTTT. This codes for CASSEGVGTNEKLFF.

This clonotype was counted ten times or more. The CDR3 region is CASSYGLEETQYF. The CDR3 region has the DNA TGTGCCAGCAGTTACGGACTAGAAGAGACCCAGTACTTC. The J gene is TRBJ2-5, the V gene TRBV6-2 or TRBV6-3, with TRBD2 matching over 7 bases. The CDR3 has 13 amino acids. Germline V gene sequence: CDR1 MNHEY, CDR2 SVGEGT. V dropped 2 bases and J dropped 3; count of bases not matched to a gene: 0.

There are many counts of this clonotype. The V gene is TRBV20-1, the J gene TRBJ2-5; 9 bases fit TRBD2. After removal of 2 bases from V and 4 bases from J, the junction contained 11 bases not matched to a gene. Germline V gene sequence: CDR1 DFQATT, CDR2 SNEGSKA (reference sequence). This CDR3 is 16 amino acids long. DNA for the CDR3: TGCAGTGCTAGATTACCTTTAGCGGGAGTCCCAGAGACCCAGTACTTC. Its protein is CSARLPLAGVPETQYF.

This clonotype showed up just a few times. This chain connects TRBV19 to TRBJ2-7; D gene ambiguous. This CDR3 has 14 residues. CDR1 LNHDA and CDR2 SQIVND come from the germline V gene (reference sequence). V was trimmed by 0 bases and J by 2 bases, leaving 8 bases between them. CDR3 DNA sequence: TGTGCCAGTAGTATAGACTTAACCCCCTACGAGCAGTACTTC. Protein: CASSIDLTPYEQYF.

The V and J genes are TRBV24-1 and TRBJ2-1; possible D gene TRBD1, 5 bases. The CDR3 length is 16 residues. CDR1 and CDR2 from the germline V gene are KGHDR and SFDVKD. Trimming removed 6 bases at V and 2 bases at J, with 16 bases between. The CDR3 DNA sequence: TGTGCCACCAGTCCTGGGGTTAGGGGTCCCTACAATGAGCAGTTCTTC. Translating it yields CATSPGVRGPYNEQFF.

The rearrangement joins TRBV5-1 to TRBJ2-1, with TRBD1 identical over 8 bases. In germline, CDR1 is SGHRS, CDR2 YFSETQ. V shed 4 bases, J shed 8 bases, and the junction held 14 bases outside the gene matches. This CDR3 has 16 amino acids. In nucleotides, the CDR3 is TGCGCCAGCAGCCTGGTCCCGGGACAGGCATTAGATGAGCAGTTCTTC. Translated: CASSLVPGQALDEQFF.

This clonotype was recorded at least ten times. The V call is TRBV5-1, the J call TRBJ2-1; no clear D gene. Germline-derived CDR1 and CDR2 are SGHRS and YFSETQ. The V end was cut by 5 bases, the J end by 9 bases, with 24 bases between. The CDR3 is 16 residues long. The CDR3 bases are TGCGCCAGCAGGTTTGGAACAGTCCTTTCATGGAGTGAGCAGTTCTTC. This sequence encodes CASRFGTVLSWSEQFF.

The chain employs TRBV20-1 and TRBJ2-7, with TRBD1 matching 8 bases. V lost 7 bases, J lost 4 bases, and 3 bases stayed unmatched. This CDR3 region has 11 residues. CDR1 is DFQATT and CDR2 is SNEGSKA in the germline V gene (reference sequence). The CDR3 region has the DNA TGCAGTGTAAGACAGGGGTACGAGCAGTACTTC. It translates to CSVRQGYEQYF.